A single sample is the source of the 15 T cell receptor beta chains below, sequenced in a study of blood T cell repertoires in COVID-19. Libraries were prepared by immunoSEQ multiplex PCR; TCRdb keeps only in-frame clonotypes and omits some of them. The table records 130,000 or so clones, about 86% of them present only once. What was sequenced was peripheral blood. Receptors were obtained from an older woman with active or convalescent COVID-19.

The chain joins TRBV6-5 to TRBJ1-3, with no clear D. CDR3 size: 14 residues. V gave up 8 bases and J gave up 2 bases, with 13 bases separating them. Per germline, CDR1 MNHEY and CDR2 SVGAGI. The CDR3 loop reads CASFVSGTGNTIYF. As DNA, the CDR3 is TGTGCCAGCTTCGTGTCGGGTACTGGAAACACCATATATTTT.

In its sample, this clone was seen a few times. The V and J genes are TRBV4-1 and TRBJ2-1; 14 nucleotides align to TRBD2. The CDR3 spans 19 residues. V lost 3 bases to trimming and J lost 7 bases; unmatched junction nucleotides: 14. The germline V gene encodes CDR1 MGHRA and CDR2 YSYEKL. The CDR3 region has the DNA TGCGCCAGCAGCCAGATGGCGACTAGCGGGGGGGCCAGGATGAATGAGCAGTTCTTC. It yields the protein CASSQMATSGGARMNEQFF.

V and J are TRBV5-4 and TRBJ2-2, with 13 positions matching TRBD2. The length of the CDR3 is 15 residues. With 4 bases clipped from V and 6 bases from J, the junction kept 3 bases outside the gene matches. Germline loops: CDR1 SGHNT, CDR2 YYREEE (reference sequence). CDR3 nucleotide sequence: TGTGCCAGCAGCCAGGGACTAGCGGGGTCCGGGGAGCTGTTTTTT. This sequence encodes CASSQGLAGSGELFF.

The chain employs TRBV27 and TRBJ2-5; TRBD1 matches at 7 bases. The CDR3 covers 12 residues. After removal of 7 bases from V and 5 bases from J, the junction contained 4 bases not matched to a gene. Looked up from germline, CDR1 is MNHEY and CDR2 is SMNVEV (reference sequence). The CDR3 reads CASTDRVETQYF. The CDR3 DNA follows: TGTGCCAGCACTGACAGGGTTGAGACCCAGTACTTC.

This clone was observed a single time. The gene calls are TRBV2 and TRBJ1-6, with a weak D call TRBD1 (5 bases). In germline, CDR1 is SNHLY, CDR2 FYNNEI. Trimming took off 10 bases at V and 7 bases at J, with 20 bases between the two ends. The CDR3 runs 15 residues. The CDR3 here is CATEGQSAPNSPLHF. The CDR3 coding sequence is TGTGCCACGGAGGGGCAGAGCGCGCCAAATTCACCCCTCCACTTT.

The genes are TRBV11-2 and TRBJ2-6; 10 nucleotides line up with TRBD1. CDR1 and CDR2 (germline): SGHAT, FQNNGV. This CDR3 contains 19 residues. Trimming cost V 4 bases and J 0 bases; bases outside gene matches: 9. CDR3 sequence (DNA): TGTGCCAGCAGCTCATGGGGACAGGGGACATACTCTGGGGCCAACGTCCTGACTTTC. Translation: CASSSWGQGTYSGANVLTF.

This clone was found a few times. This chain's CDR3 is CSVVGGGQETQYF. The CDR3 DNA is TGCAGCGTTGTAGGGGGGGGACAAGAGACCCAGTACTTC. V and J are TRBV29-1 and TRBJ2-5; D perhaps matches TRBD2 (7 bases). V was cut by 4 bases and J by 2 bases, with 11 bases left in between. CDR1 is SQVTM, CDR2 ANQGSEA, per germline. CDR3 size: 13 residues.

The chain carries TRBV28 and TRBJ1-1, with 8 bases that match TRBD1. CDR1 is MDHEN and CDR2 is SYDVKM in the germline V gene. V dropped 6 bases and J dropped 10; count of bases not matched to a gene: 13. This CDR3 contains 14 residues. CDR3 in amino acids: CASSLRDRPQIAFF. Here the CDR3 DNA reads TGTGCCAGCAGCCTCCGGGACAGGCCCCAGATAGCTTTCTTT.

DNA of the CDR3: TGTGCCAGCGGTCTAGCGGGAGGGAACGAGCAGTACTTC. Protein product: CASGLAGGNEQYF. The chain uses TRBV14 and TRBJ2-7, with TRBD2 matching over 12 bases. The CDR3 totals 13 residues. The germline gives CDR1 SGHDN, CDR2 FVKESK. Trimming at V came to 8 bases and at J to 5 bases, leaving 4 bases not matched to a gene.

The gene calls are TRBV4-1 and TRBJ2-3, with TRBD2 identical over 9 bases. The CDR3 totals 18 residues. With 8 bases clipped from V and 0 bases from J, the junction kept 15 bases outside the gene matches. CDR1 and CDR2 from the germline V gene are MGHRA and YSYEKL. The DNA for the CDR3 is TGCGCCAGCGGTGGGGCTGGCGGGGGGGCGCGGAGCACAGATACGCAGTATTTT. Its protein is CASGGAGGGARSTDTQYF.

V gene TRBV27 combines with J gene TRBJ1-5; D remains ambiguous. Trimming removed 6 bases at V and 4 bases at J, with 22 bases between. This CDR3 spans 17 amino acids. Germline assignment: CDR1 MNHEY and CDR2 SMNVEV (reference sequence). CDR3: CASSLYNGKAANQPQHF. The CDR3 region has the DNA TGTGCCAGCAGCCTATACAACGGGAAGGCAGCGAATCAGCCCCAGCATTTT.

The chain is built from TRBV4-1 and TRBJ2-5; the match to TRBD2 covers 13 bases. The CDR3 contains 16 residues. V lost 2 bases and J lost 5; bases outside the gene matches: 5. From germline, CDR1 is MGHRA and CDR2 YSYEKL. The CDR3 sequence: CASSQKLAGGRETQYF. The CDR3 region has the DNA TGCGCCAGCAGCCAAAAACTAGCGGGGGGGCGGGAGACCCAGTACTTC.

The V and J genes are TRBV4-2 and TRBJ1-1; unclear D gene. V lost 1 base, J lost 1 base, and 13 bases lay in between. Germline V lookup: CDR1 LGHNA, CDR2 YNFKEQ. The length of the CDR3 is 16 residues. CDR3 protein: CASSQVDAGQNTEAFF. The DNA of the CDR3 is TGTGCCAGCAGCCAAGTAGATGCAGGCCAGAACACTGAAGCTTTCTTT.

This chain joins TRBV19 and TRBJ2-2; the match to TRBD1 covers 10 bases. With 8 bases clipped from V and 5 bases from J, the junction kept 5 bases outside the gene matches. The germline gives CDR1 LNHDA, CDR2 SQIVND (reference sequence). There are 14 residues in the CDR3. In nucleotides, the CDR3 is TGTGCCAGTTCCGGGACAGGGGCAACCGGGGAGCTGTTTTTT. Its translation is CASSGTGATGELFF.

This chain links TRBV3-1 (or the pseudogene TRBV3-2) with TRBJ1-2, with D possibly being TRBD1 (5 bases). The CDR3 runs 15 residues. V was shortened by 1 base and J by 0 bases, with 9 bases between the two germline ends. Germline V gives CDR1 LGHDT, CDR2 YNNKEL (reference sequence). CDR3 sequence (DNA): TGTGCCAGCAGCCAAGTTGGCAGGGCTAACTATGGCTACACCTTC. It is translated as CASSQVGRANYGYTF.